This is a list of T cell receptor beta chains from one sample in a study of OX40 agonist ivuxolimab in advanced cancers. The repertoire was sequenced with immunoSEQ multiplex PCR; TCRdb's copy has only in-frame clones and lacks some. The profile shows roughly 40,000 clones, approximately 90% of them singletons. Specimen: CD4+ or CD8+ T cells sorted from blood, collected in a trial of the OX40 agonist ivuxolimab. The source of these receptors is an adult with an advanced solid tumor such as melanoma, head and neck, liver or kidney cancer. Both conserved end residues are part of each CDR3. The order of the fields is D gene, clone size, J gene, V gene, CDR3 protein. A D gene is named only where the DNA matches it firmly. A clone size is listed for some rows: how often the clone was seen (once, few, many), or a class if it is expanded.

TRBD2	NA	TRBJ2-7	TRBV5-6	CASSRTSQQYF
NA	once	TRBJ2-6	TRBV30	CAWSGGRASSGANVLTF
TRBD1	NA	TRBJ2-7	TRBV19	CASSETGGLGEQYF
NA	once	TRBJ2-7	TRBV6-5	CASSQPGGSYEQYF
NA	NA	TRBJ1-5	TRBV6-1	CASSRGNQPQHF
NA	NA	TRBJ1-1	TRBV14	CASSARTRNTEAFF
TRBD2	NA	TRBJ2-4	TRBV5-1	CASSLALQGGNIQYF
NA	NA	TRBJ1-1	TRBV7-2	CASSLYQEAFF
NA	NA	TRBJ2-3	TRBV27	CASSLFGGNTDTQYF
NA	NA	TRBJ2-3	TRBV7-2	CASSLQDPNWLDTQYF
TRBD1	NA	TRBJ1-1	TRBV5-1	CASSLAGTGNTEAFF
TRBD2	NA	TRBJ2-2	TRBV4-1	CASSQQGLAANTGELFF
NA	NA	TRBJ2-7	TRBV5-1	CASNSRSRAGQFYEQYF